Listed below are T cell receptor beta chains from one sample, sequenced in a study of cytomegalovirus exposure and HLA in healthy donors. Assay used: immunoSEQ multiplex PCR; TCRdb lists only in-frame clones, some missing. Among hundreds of thousands of clones listed, over 65% were seen once. The sequencing sample was made of PBMCs. Receptors were obtained from a man aged 18 to 30 in good health and CMV-seronegative. CDR3s include the opening cysteine and the closing phenylalanine or tryptophan. A D gene is named only where the DNA matches it firmly. Size values are once, few and many counts, or a class for expanded clones, and some rows have none.

NA,TRBV2,TRBJ2-5,NA,TGTGCCAGCAGGCCCTACCGCGAGACCCAGTACTTC,CASRPYRETQYF
NA,TRBV4-1,TRBJ2-3,NA,TGCGCCAGCAGCCAAGTTAGTGGTTTCACAGATACGCAGTATTTT,CASSQVSGFTDTQYF
NA,TRBV6-4,TRBJ2-7,TRBD1,TGTGCCAGCAGTGCCCGAGGGGGCTCCAACGAGCAGTACTTC,CASSARGGSNEQYF
NA,TRBV9,TRBJ2-7,TRBD1,TGTGCCAGCAGCGTCACGGACAGGGGGCAAGAGCAGTACTTC,CASSVTDRGQEQYF
few,TRBV6-1,TRBJ2-2,TRBD2,TGTGCCAGCAGTGACGCTAGCGGGAGAGCCGGGGAGCTGTTTTTT,CASSDASGRAGELFF
NA,TRBV7-9,TRBJ2-7,NA,TGTGCCAGCAGCTCGACGACTGGATCCTACGAGCAGTACTTC,CASSSTTGSYEQYF
NA,TRBV2,TRBJ2-3,TRBD2,TGTGCCAGTAACTTGGGACTAGCCCTAAGCACAGATACGCAGTATTTT,CASNLGLALSTDTQYF
NA,TRBV5-5,TRBJ1-4,NA,TGTGCCAGCAGCTTGGGGGGGCCCGCTGAAAAACTGTTTTTT,CASSLGGPAEKLFF
NA,TRBV7-8,TRBJ2-7,NA,TGTGCCAGCAGCTACCGGACTCGCTCCTACGAGCAGTACTTC,CASSYRTRSYEQYF
NA,TRBV28,TRBJ1-3,NA,TGTGCCAGCAGTGCCCTCGGGAACACCATATATTTT,CASSALGNTIYF
NA,TRBV29-1,TRBJ2-3,TRBD1,TGCAGCGCCCACAGGGGCCTGAACACAGATACGCAGTATTTT,CSAHRGLNTDTQYF
NA,TRBV6-5,TRBJ2-5,NA,TGTGCCAGCAGTTACTCGTCACACCGGGAGCAGTACTTC,CASSYSSHREQYF
NA,TRBV30,TRBJ2-7,NA,TGTGCCTGGAGTATTGGCGGGTCCCGACGCGAGCAGTACTTC,CAWSIGGSRREQYF
once,TRBV5-1,TRBJ2-7,TRBD1,TGCGCCAGCAGCCCTCAGACAGGGCAATACGAGCAGTACTTC,CASSPQTGQYEQYF
NA,TRBV5-4,TRBJ2-3,NA,TGTGCCAGCAGCTTAACGCTATACACAGATACGCAGTATTTT,CASSLTLYTDTQYF
NA,TRBV28,TRBJ2-7,TRBD1,TGTGCCAGCAGACCCATGGGACAGGGATCATCCTACGAGCAGTACTTC,CASRPMGQGSSYEQYF
NA,TRBV7-9,TRBJ2-1,TRBD2,TGTGCCAGCAGCACTAGCGGGAGGGGTCTGTTCTTC,CASSTSGRGLFF
NA,TRBV15,TRBJ2-3,TRBD2,TGTGCCACCAGCAGAGATAGCGGGAGAGATACGCAGTATTTT,CATSRDSGRDTQYF
NA,TRBV7-9,TRBJ1-1,NA,TGTGCCAGCAGCTTAGCCCTAGGCGGCCCGAACACTGAAGCTTTCTTT,CASSLALGGPNTEAFF
once,TRBV18,TRBJ2-3,NA,TGTGCCAGCTCACCTAATCTAGATTCGGCAGATACGCAGTATTTT,CASSPNLDSADTQYF
few,TRBV21-1,TRBJ1-5,NA,TGTGCCAGCAGCAAAGCGCCGGGACAGGGACTGGATCAGCCCCAGCATTTT,CASSKAPGQGLDQPQHF
NA,TRBV7-6,TRBJ2-7,NA,TGTGCCAGCAGCTTAGGCGTGGCGGGGTCCGCCGGGGAGCAGTACTTC,CASSLGVAGSAGEQYF
NA,TRBV11-2,TRBJ2-1,NA,TGTGCCAGCAGCTCCCTACGTGCGCCAGAGCAGTTCTTC,CASSSLRAPEQFF
NA,TRBV18,TRBJ2-5,NA,TGTGCCAGCTCACTAGAAGCGGGTGGAGGCCGAGAGACCCAGTACTTC,CASSLEAGGGRETQYF